One and the same sample provided the 5 T cell receptor beta chains below, sequenced in a study of radiation and T cells in renal cell carcinoma. Clones were sequenced by immunoSEQ multiplex PCR, and TCRdb holds only the in-frame ones, with some missing. This sample has approximately 90,000 clones, with 80% to 90% found just once. The time point here: baseline pretreatment blood. Documented treatment: 15 Gy SBRT to primary tumor, nephrectomy 4 weeks later. Material: blood, obtained from a patient whose treatment included radiotherapy and nephrectomy. These TCRs come from a man aged 50-60 years with renal cell carcinoma.

V gene TRBV5-1 combines with J gene TRBJ2-7; 8 bases agree with TRBD2. Losses at the gene ends were 3 bases for V and 2 bases for J; bases not matched to a gene: 7. The V gene's germline CDR1 is SGHRS and CDR2 YFSETQ. The CDR3 runs to 15 residues. CDR3 DNA sequence: TGCGCCAGCAGCTCTCGGACTAGCCCTGCCTACGAGCAGTACTTC. This gives the protein CASSSRTSPAYEQYF.

This clone has more than one count but fewer than ten. The CDR3 region is CASSPRTSRYTYEQYF. CDR3 DNA sequence: TGTGCCAGCAGCCCTAGAACGTCAAGGTACACCTACGAGCAGTACTTC. The gene calls are TRBV28 and TRBJ2-7; D gene ambiguous. The germline CDR1 and CDR2 sequences are MDHEN and SYDVKM. V lost 6 bases to trimming and J lost 2 bases, with 20 bases between them. The CDR3 runs 16 residues.

The chain recombines TRBV14 with TRBJ2-7; 9 positions match TRBD2. V gave up 5 bases and J gave up 3 bases; unmatched junction bases: 11. The CDR3 extends over 16 amino acids. Germline CDR1 SGHDN, CDR2 FVKESK. In nucleotides, the CDR3 is TGTGCCAGCAGCTCCAGACGGACTAGCGATTTCTACGAGCAGTACTTC. Protein: CASSSRRTSDFYEQYF.

The chain uses TRBV30 and TRBJ1-3, with 8 bases matching TRBD1. V trimming: 3 bases; J trimming: 0 bases; junction bases outside the gene matches: 7. CDR3 length: 16 amino acids. Germline V gene lookup returns CDR1 GTSNPN and CDR2 SVGIG (reference sequence). CDR3 coding DNA: TGTGCCTGGAGGGAGGGGGACAGGAGCTCTGGAAACACCATATATTTT. This gives the protein CAWREGDRSSGNTIYF.

The chain has TRBV7-9 and TRBJ1-1; D remains unclear. This CDR3 is built from 13 residues. In germline, CDR1 is SEHNR, CDR2 FQNEAQ (reference sequence). Trimming stripped 3 bases from V and 1 base from J, with 6 bases between. This CDR3 is CASSFGRNTEAFF. For the CDR3, the DNA is TGTGCCAGCAGCTTCGGGAGGAACACTGAAGCTTTCTTT.